This T cell receptor (beta chain) was sequenced in a study of vaccination effects on CD4 cells after COVID-19. The CDR3 covers 15 residues. With 4 bases clipped from V and 9 bases from J, the junction kept 10 bases outside the gene matches. CDR1 and CDR2 (germline): SGHRS, YFSETQ. The ViraFEST assay expanded antigen-specific CD4+ T cells with viral peptide pools before sequencing. Researchers isolated CD4+ T cells once approximately eleven days of culture had elapsed. Participants each got two BNT162b2 or mRNA-1273 vaccine doses. Each vaccine recipient was nucleocapsid antibody negative and had no prior SARS-CoV-2 infection. Each culture had half its medium swapped for IL-2 medium on days 3 and 7. As concerns this clone: The antigen remains unidentified.

Method: immunoSEQ multiplex PCR; TCRdb's copy keeps in-frame clones and lacks some. The sample includes fewer than 25,000 clones, 72% of them seen just once. Here the sequenced sample was CD4+ T cells from PBMCs cultured with HCoV-NL63 spike peptides, taken after COVID-19 vaccination. The chain joins TRBV5-1 to TRBJ2-1; 10 bases are a match to TRBD2. The TCR comes from a human donor who received a COVID-19 vaccine. DNA for the CDR3: TGCGCCAGCAGCGATCTAGCGGGAGATTCGGGTGAGCAGTTCTTC. Translated: CASSDLAGDSGEQFF.